This entry lists 25 T cell receptor beta chains sequenced from one sample in a study of T cell repertoires in aging, cancer and after chemotherapy. TRB rearrangements spanning V, D and J were amplified using mixed TRB-A/B primers. From the multiplex PCR reads, TCRdb called clonotypes with MiXCR, one entry per CDR3 protein. The top ten hold roughly 2% of the sample, which has 10,000 to 13,000 distinct CDR3 sequences, more than 20% seen once. TCR beta rearrangements were amplified from peripheral blood genomic DNA. Sequencing was carried out using blood. These receptors were obtained from a human donor in good health.

This chain connects TRBV21-1 to TRBJ2-5. TRBV21-1 is a pseudogene locus. CDR3 size: 13 residues. CDR3 sequence reads: CASPRSNQETQYF. In nucleotides, the CDR3 is TGTGCCAGCCCACGTTCCAACCAAGAGACCCAGTACTTC.

This clonotype is classed as medium-sized (0.01 to 0.1%). The chain uses TRBV19 and TRBJ1-2; D is unclear. This CDR3 is 13 amino acids long. Between the trimmed V and J ends, which lost 5 bases and 2 bases, there was a span of 9 bases. Germline CDR1 LNHDA, CDR2 SQIVND (reference sequence). DNA for the CDR3: TGTGCCAGTAGTGACCAGAGCAACTATGGCTACACCTTC. This codes for CASSDQSNYGYTF.

The rearrangement links TRBV5-1 to TRBJ2-3, with 7 bases aligning to TRBD2. Per the germline V gene, CDR1 is SGHRS and CDR2 is YFSETQ. The CDR3 totals 14 residues. The junction had 4 bases not matched to a gene; V was cut back by 0 bases and J by 6 bases. This chain's CDR3 is CASSLGGGKDTQYF. The CDR3 DNA reads as TGCGCCAGCAGCTTGGGGGGGGGGAAGGATACGCAGTATTTT.

The chain uses TRBV20-1 and TRBJ2-5; TRBD2 aligns across 9 bases. Germline V gives CDR1 DFQATT, CDR2 SNEGSKA (reference sequence). V was clipped by 4 bases and J by 5 bases; unmatched bases: 8. This CDR3 is 14 amino acids long. DNA for the CDR3: TGCAGTGCTACCCTCGGCGGGGGGGGGGAGACCCAGTACTTC. It encodes CSATLGGGGETQYF.

This clonotype was observed a few times. This chain joins TRBV19 and TRBJ1-5; D gene ambiguous. This CDR3 region has 12 residues. The ends were cut back, 5 bases at V and 5 bases at J, with 7 bases in the middle. Germline V CDR1 and CDR2: LNHDA, SQIVND (reference sequence). CDR3 DNA sequence: TGTGCCAGTAGTGTCGACTATCAGCCCCAGCATTTT. This encodes CASSVDYQPQHF.

This clonotype was found a few times. The chain employs TRBV5-6 and TRBJ1-5; a weak D match, TRBD1 (5 bases). The germline V gene encodes CDR1 SGHDT and CDR2 YYEEEE. This CDR3 region has 15 residues. Trimming took 0 bases from V and 4 from J, leaving 11 bases between them. In DNA form, the CDR3 reads TGTGCCAGCAGCTTGGGGAGGGGCGCAAATCAGCCCCAGCATTTT. Its translation is CASSLGRGANQPQHF.

The chain employs TRBV5-1 and TRBJ2-7; D unclear. The CDR3 has 12 amino acids. Trimming shortened V by 1 base and J by 5 bases, and 7 bases separated the two germline ends. The germline V gene has CDR1 SGHRS and CDR2 YFSETQ. In nucleotides, the CDR3 is TGCGCCAGCAGCTTGAATGGTCACGAGCAGTACTTC. Translating it yields CASSLNGHEQYF.

Sample share makes this clonotype medium-sized. The V call is TRBV7-2, the J call TRBJ2-3, with TRBD2 matching 12 bases. This CDR3 is built from 16 residues. Looked up from germline, CDR1 is SGHTA and CDR2 is FQGNSA. J gave up 2 bases and V 5 bases, and 5 bases lay outside the gene matches. Here the CDR3 reads CASSLLAGGLTDTQYF. Written as DNA, the CDR3 is TGTGCCAGCAGCCTGCTAGCGGGGGGGCTCACAGATACGCAGTATTTT.

This clonotype is medium-sized by share. The gene calls are TRBV6-5 and TRBJ1-1; maybe TRBD1 (5 bases). V was trimmed by 2 bases and J by 10 bases, leaving 14 bases between them. Germline CDR1 MNHEY, CDR2 SVGAGI. The CDR3 has 13 residues. The CDR3 DNA sequence: TGTGCCAGCAGTTACGAGGGACGAACTAGAGCTTTCTTT. Protein product: CASSYEGRTRAFF.

This clonotype is termed medium-sized. The chain uses TRBV29-1 and TRBJ2-1, with 7 bases that match TRBD2. CDR1 and CDR2 (germline): SQVTM, ANQGSEA. This CDR3 is built from 11 residues. Unmatched junction bases numbered 6, after V lost 6 bases and J lost 10 bases. The CDR3 DNA is TGCAGCGTGGACAACGGGGGGGAGCAGTTCTTC. This codes for CSVDNGGEQFF.

In this sample, this clonotype is medium-sized (0.01 to 0.1%). The chain employs TRBV7-9 and TRBJ2-5, with D perhaps TRBD2 (5 bases). This CDR3 is built from 12 residues. The germline V gene has CDR1 SEHNR and CDR2 FQNEAQ (reference sequence). Trimming cost V 6 bases and J 5 bases, with 10 bases left between them. This chain's CDR3 is CASRQTGETQYF. The CDR3 bases are TGTGCCAGCAGGCAGACGGGGGAGACCCAGTACTTC.

CDR3 region: CSVIPAGTGSSYEQYF. CDR3 in DNA: TGCAGCGTTATACCGGCCGGGACAGGGAGCTCCTACGAGCAGTACTTC. The genes are TRBV29-1 and TRBJ2-7, with 9 bases fitting TRBD1. CDR3 length: 16 amino acids. With V trimmed by 5 bases and J by 0 bases, 11 bases remained unmatched. Germline V gene lookup returns CDR1 SQVTM and CDR2 ANQGSEA.

This clonotype is medium-sized. The chain combines TRBV12-3 or TRBV12-4 with TRBJ2-6; 10 nucleotides line up with TRBD1. With 4 bases clipped from V and 0 bases from J, the junction kept 6 bases outside the gene matches. The length of the CDR3 is 18 residues. The CDR3 DNA is TGTGCCAGCAGTTACTCAGGGACAGGGGACTCTGGGGCCAACGTCCTGACTTTC. It translates to CASSYSGTGDSGANVLTF.

This clonotype has a handful of counts. This chain joins TRBV6-5 and TRBJ2-5; 8 bases match TRBD2. V shed 5 bases and J 4 bases; nucleotides not matched to a gene: 12. Germline V gene data show CDR1 as MNHEY and CDR2 as SVGAGI. This CDR3 is built from 16 residues. The CDR3 here is CASSTFSSGGPETQYF. CDR3 bases: TGTGCCAGCAGTACCTTCTCGAGCGGGGGACCAGAGACCCAGTACTTC.

The J gene is TRBJ2-3, the V gene TRBV20-1; 7 bases line up with TRBD1. The CDR3 length is 15 residues. CDR1 and CDR2 from the germline V gene are DFQATT and SNEGSKA (reference sequence). V shed 6 bases, J shed 2 bases, and the junction held 11 bases outside the gene matches. CDR3 nucleotide sequence: TGCAGTGCCAATCATAGAGGACAGGTCACAGATACGCAGTATTTT. It yields the protein CSANHRGQVTDTQYF.

Turning to this clonotype: The germline gene is not matched at one end of the junction; a read error may be the cause. This sequence joins TRBV7-2 and TRBJ2-1, with D possibly being TRBD1 or TRBD2 (6 bases each). The CDR3 loop spans 13 amino acids. In germline, CDR1 is SGHTA, CDR2 FQGNSA. CDR3 nucleotides: TGTGCTAGCAGCCCTAGTAGGGGGGCTGAGCAGTTCTTC. This sequence encodes CASSPSRGAEQFF. The full variable domain, rest sourced from reference TRBV7-2 and TRBJ2-1, is GAGVSQSPSNKVTEKGKDVELRCDPISGHTALYWYRQSLGQGLEFLIYFQGNSAPDKSGLPSDRFSAERTGGSVSTLTIQRTQQEDSAVYLCASSPSRGAEQFFGPGTRLTVL.

Of note for this clonotype: One end of the junction does not line up with germline, which may come from a read error. This chain links TRBV5-5 with TRBJ2-5; D is undetermined. This CDR3 has 13 amino acids. CDR1 is SGHKS and CDR2 is YYEKEE in the germline V gene (reference sequence). The CDR3 nucleotides are TGCGCCAGCAGCTTCCAGGTACAAGAGACCCAGTACTTC. It yields the protein CASSFQVQETQYF.

In its sample, this clonotype was seen a few times. CDR3 bases: TGTGCCAGCTCAATGTGGGATGAGCAGTACTTC. Translating gives CASSMWDEQYF. V and J are TRBV10-3 and TRBJ2-7, with D hard to call. The CDR3 totals 11 residues. Per germline, CDR1 ENHRY and CDR2 SYGVKD. V was shortened by 10 bases and J by 7 bases, with 14 bases between the two germline ends.

In its sample, this clonotype was seen a few times. The chain uses TRBV6-6 and TRBJ1-4; 8 bases are shared with TRBD1. The germline CDR1 and CDR2 sequences are MNHNY and SVGAGI (reference sequence). J lost 2 bases, V lost 6 bases, and 5 bases had no gene match. This CDR3 has 15 amino acids. CDR3 in amino acids: CASSYGQGTNEKLFF. CDR3 nucleotide sequence: TGTGCCAGCAGCTATGGACAGGGCACTAATGAAAAACTGTTTTTT.

By share, this clonotype counts as medium-sized. The chain couples TRBV11-2 to TRBJ1-3; D not resolved. CDR3 size: 15 residues. V dropped 2 bases and J dropped 4 bases, with 12 bases sitting between them. In germline, CDR1 is SGHAT, CDR2 FQNNGV. CDR3 DNA sequence: TGTGCCAGCAGCTTAAGGGTTGGGGAAGGAAACACCATATATTTT. It yields the protein CASSLRVGEGNTIYF.

This clonotype is medium-sized (0.01 to 0.1%) within its sample. The rearrangement joins TRBV11-1 to TRBJ2-7; D might be TRBD1 (5 bases). This CDR3 is built from 13 residues. Trimming left V 8 bases short and J 0 bases short, with 11 bases between. Germline V gene sequence: CDR1 SGHAT, CDR2 FQDESV (reference sequence). CDR3 DNA sequence: TGTGCCAGCCAGGGAAGAAGCTCCTACGAGCAGTACTTC. It translates to CASQGRSSYEQYF.

A few counts support this clonotype. The V call is TRBV6-6, the J call TRBJ2-5; TRBD2 matches 15 bases. V trimming: 6 bases; J trimming: 2 bases; junction bases outside the gene matches: 10. In germline, CDR1 is MNHNY, CDR2 SVGAGI (reference sequence). The CDR3 length is 18 residues. The CDR3 reads CASSSGLAGGTPQETQYF. The CDR3 DNA reads as TGTGCCAGCAGCTCGGGACTAGCGGGGGGTACCCCACAAGAGACCCAGTACTTC.

The sample holds a few counts of this clonotype. The J gene is TRBJ2-1, the V gene TRBV11-2; TRBD2 matches at 13 bases. The CDR3 contains 17 residues. CDR1 and CDR2 from the germline V gene are SGHAT and FQNNGV. The V gene end was trimmed by 6 bases and the J gene end by 0 bases; junction bases not matched to a gene: 5. CDR3 amino acids: CASRTSGGPSSYNEQFF. The CDR3 DNA is TGTGCCAGCAGGACTAGCGGGGGGCCGAGCTCCTACAATGAGCAGTTCTTC.

There are a few counts of this clonotype. This chain connects TRBV12-3 or TRBV12-4 to TRBJ1-6, with no clear D. V dropped 5 bases and J dropped 13 bases, with 12 bases sitting between them. CDR3 length: 12 amino acids. The CDR3 region is CASSRTGLPLHF. The DNA of the CDR3 is TGTGCCAGCAGTCGGACGGGCCTCCCCCTCCACTTT.

This clonotype is labeled medium-sized. This chain uses TRBV6-9 with TRBJ2-7, with D perhaps TRBD2 (5 bases). Germline values: CDR1 MNHGY, CDR2 SVAAGI. V lost 7 bases and J lost 4, with 20 bases in between. The length of the CDR3 is 15 residues. Written as DNA, the CDR3 is TGTGCCAGCAATGAGGGCCCCTCGGCATCATACGAGCAGTACTTC. It translates to CASNEGPSASYEQYF.